At least ten counts were recorded for the clone carrying this T cell receptor beta chain. The antigen is not known. Clinical symptoms, serum thyroxine, TRAb, thyroid ultrasound and orbital computed tomography informed diagnoses. Amplified regions were TCR beta CDR3 sequences from RNA transcripts. A set of HTBI primers served as the primers for a first-round RT-PCR of the TCR CDR3. One entry per CDR3 protein results from TCRdb running MiXCR on the multiplex PCR reads. The sample contains hundreds of thousands of distinct CDR3 sequences, roughly 14% of which appear only once. The data derive from a study of T cells in Graves' hyperthyroidism and ophthalmopathy. Deletions cut 2 bases from V and 8 bases from J, with 10 bases between. The CDR3 contains 13 residues. The V gene's germline CDR1 is LGHDT and CDR2 YNNKEL (reference sequence). Study-wide points: Ophthalmopathy was predicted by the model a median of roughly 6.7 months ahead of onset.

Sample: blood. This clonotype was sampled from a young man with Graves' ophthalmopathy. The chain employs TRBV3-1 and TRBJ2-1; D is perhaps TRBD1 (5 bases). The CDR3 DNA reads as TGTGCCAGCAGCCAACGACAGTTCCATGAGCAGTTCTTC. It translates to CASSQRQFHEQFF.